Listed below are T cell receptor beta chains from one sample, sequenced in a study of T cell responses to AZD1222 COVID-19 vaccine. Data came from immunoSEQ multiplex PCR; TCRdb stores just in-frame clones and leaves some out. The sample yields 200,000 or so clones, around 87% seen once. Sequencing used peripheral blood, obtained on day 0 of MenACWY control vaccination. The receptors stem from an adult in good health. Both conserved end residues are part of each CDR3.

TRBV5-1	TRBJ2-4	CASSPRLAGNQNIQYF
TRBV18	TRBJ2-5	CASSGGRKQETQYF
TRBV2	TRBJ1-5	CASSPQMQPQHF
TRBV29-1	TRBJ2-3	CSVLITLLAGTDTQYF
TRBV6-2/TRBV6-3	TRBJ2-5	CASSFVGGSGYF
TRBV2	TRBJ2-2	CASSARSTRSTGELFF
TRBV27	TRBJ1-6	CASSLEEYNSPLHF
TRBV19	TRBJ2-2	CASSIQGANTGELFF
TRBV5-1	TRBJ2-3	CASTGTSGTFSTDTQYF
TRBV7-3	TRBJ2-2	CASSPLPMGRVGRNTGELFF
TRBV27	TRBJ2-1	CASRTRIGGGDEQFF
TRBV16	TRBJ2-5	CASSQLGPQETQYF
TRBV5-6	TRBJ1-3	CASSYTGSTGNTIYF
TRBV9	TRBJ1-6	CASSVWGDNSPLHF
TRBV7-2	TRBJ2-1	CASSLASGTVSYNEQFF
TRBV19	TRBJ2-7	CASSPSIGSYEQYF
TRBV18	TRBJ2-3	CASSNYGTSGSTDTQYF
TRBV7-8	TRBJ1-4	CASSLGGVGEKLFF
TRBV7-8	TRBJ2-7	CASSLEEAGTTYEQYF
TRBV7-9	TRBJ2-2	CASSLSWGTGELFF
TRBV11-3	TRBJ2-3	CASSFQGREADTQYF
TRBV9	TRBJ1-5	CASSADGGQGIQPQHF
TRBV29-1	TRBJ2-1	CSVDPTGLDNEQFF
TRBV7-9	TRBJ2-1	CASSLVVTGYNEQFF
TRBV28	TRBJ1-4	CASSLSSGGGEKLFF
TRBV27	TRBJ2-1	CASSFLGASGSSYNEQFF
TRBV11-3	TRBJ2-3	CASSPPYTDTQYF
TRBV11-2	TRBJ2-7	CASSLRPGLYEQYF
TRBV28	TRBJ1-2	CASLRGGTTYGYTF
TRBV9	TRBJ2-3	CASSVAAPDTQYF
TRBV7-6	TRBJ2-7	CASSPSTGAVYEQYF
TRBV6-5	TRBJ2-3	CASSLGQFTDTQYF
TRBV12-3/TRBV12-4	TRBJ2-1	CASSLSSYNEQFF